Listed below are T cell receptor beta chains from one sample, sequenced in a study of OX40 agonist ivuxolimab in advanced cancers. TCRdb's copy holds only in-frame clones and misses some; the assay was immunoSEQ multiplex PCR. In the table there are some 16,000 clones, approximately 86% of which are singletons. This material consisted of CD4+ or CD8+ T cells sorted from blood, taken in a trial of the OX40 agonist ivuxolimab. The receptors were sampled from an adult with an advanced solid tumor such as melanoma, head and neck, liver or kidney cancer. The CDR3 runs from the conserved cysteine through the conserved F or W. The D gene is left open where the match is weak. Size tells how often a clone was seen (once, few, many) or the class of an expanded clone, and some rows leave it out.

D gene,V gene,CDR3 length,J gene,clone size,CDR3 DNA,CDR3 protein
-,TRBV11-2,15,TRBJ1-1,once,TGTGCCAGCAGCTTAGACAGTTCGGCGAACACTGAAGCTTTCTTT,CASSLDSSANTEAFF
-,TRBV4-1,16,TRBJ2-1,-,TGCGCCAGCAGCCAAGATTGGGGGAGCTCCTACAATGAGCAGTTCTTC,CASSQDWGSSYNEQFF
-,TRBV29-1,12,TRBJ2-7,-,TGCAGCGTTGATGGCGACTCCTACGAGCAGTACTTC,CSVDGDSYEQYF
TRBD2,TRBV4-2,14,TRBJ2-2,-,TGTGCCAGCAGCCTCGCGGGAGGTACCGGGGAGCTGTTTTTT,CASSLAGGTGELFF
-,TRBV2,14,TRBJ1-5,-,TGTGCCAGCAGTGGTTTCTGGGGCAATCAGCCCCAGCATTTT,CASSGFWGNQPQHF
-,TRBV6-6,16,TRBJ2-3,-,TGTGCCAGCAGTTACTTCGGCGGCCTTAGGACAGATACGCAGTATTTT,CASSYFGGLRTDTQYF
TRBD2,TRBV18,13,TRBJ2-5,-,TGTGCCAGCTCCTCCGGGAGGGAGGAGACCCAGTACTTC,CASSSGREETQYF
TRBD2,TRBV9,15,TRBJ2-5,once,TGTGCCAGCAGCGTAGTAGACGGGAGGGCAGAGACCCAGTACTTC,CASSVVDGRAETQYF
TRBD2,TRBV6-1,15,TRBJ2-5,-,TGTGCCAGCAGTGAAGTTAGCGGGGGAAAAGAGACCCAGTACTTC,CASSEVSGGKETQYF
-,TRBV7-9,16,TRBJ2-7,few,TGTGCCAGCAGCGTCGGGGGAGCCATCCCGGGGCACGAGCAGTACTTC,CASSVGGAIPGHEQYF
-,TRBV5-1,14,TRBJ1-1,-,TGCGCCAGCAGCGGGGCGGTCGAGAACACTGAAGCTTTCTTT,CASSGAVENTEAFF
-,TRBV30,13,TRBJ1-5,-,TGTGCCTGGAGTTATGGGGGGAATCAGCCCCAGCATTTT,CAWSYGGNQPQHF
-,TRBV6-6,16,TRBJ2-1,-,TGTGCCAGCAGACCCCTGGAGGGAGAGCCCTACAATGAGCAGTTCTTC,CASRPLEGEPYNEQFF
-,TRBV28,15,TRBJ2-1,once,TGTGCCAGCAGTTATCAGGGGATTTCTACGGATGAGCAGTTCTTC,CASSYQGISTDEQFF
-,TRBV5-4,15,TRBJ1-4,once,TGTGCCAGCAGCCGCGGCGGGTCACCGGGCGAAAAACTGTTTTTT,CASSRGGSPGEKLFF
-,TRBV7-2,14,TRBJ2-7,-,TGTGCCAGCAGCTTAGATTGGGCTGGGGAAGAGCAGTACTTC,CASSLDWAGEEQYF
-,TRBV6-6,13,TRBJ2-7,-,TGTGCCAGCAGTTTTTCCCAGGGTCGGGAGCAGTACTTC,CASSFSQGREQYF
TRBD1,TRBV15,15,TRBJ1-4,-,TGTGCCACCAGCCCCCGGGGGCAGGGGGGTGAAAAACTGTTTTTT,CATSPRGQGGEKLFF
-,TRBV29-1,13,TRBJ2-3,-,TGCAGCGTTGACCAGGGAAAGATAGATACGCAGTATTTT,CSVDQGKIDTQYF
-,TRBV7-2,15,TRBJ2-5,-,TGTGCCAGCAGCCAGGGTGGCGCGGGTGGGGAGACCCAGTACTTC,CASSQGGAGGETQYF
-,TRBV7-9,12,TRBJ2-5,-,TGTGCCAGCAGCTTGGCCAGGGAGACCCAGTACTTC,CASSLARETQYF
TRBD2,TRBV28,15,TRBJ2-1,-,TGTGCCAGCAGTTCGCGGACTAGCTCCTACAATGAGCAGTTCTTC,CASSSRTSSYNEQFF
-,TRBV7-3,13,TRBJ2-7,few,TGTGCCAGCAGCTTCGGGGGTACCTACGAGCAGTACTTC,CASSFGGTYEQYF
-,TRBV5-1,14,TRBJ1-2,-,TGCGCCAGCAGCTGGTCTCCCAAAGAGTATGGCTACACCTTC,CASSWSPKEYGYTF
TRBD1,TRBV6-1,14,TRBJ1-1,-,TGTGCCAGCAGTATCGGGACAGCGAACACTGAAGCTTTCTTT,CASSIGTANTEAFF
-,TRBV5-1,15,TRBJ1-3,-,TGCGCCAGCAGTACTGGGGGCAGCTCTGGAAACACCATATATTTT,CASSTGGSSGNTIYF
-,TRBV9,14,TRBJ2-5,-,TGTGCCAGCAGCGTAGCCTCGGCGGAAGAGACCCAGTACTTC,CASSVASAEETQYF
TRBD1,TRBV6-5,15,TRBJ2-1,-,TGTGCCAGCAGTTACCGACAGGGGGCTGGGAATGAGCAGTTCTTC,CASSYRQGAGNEQFF
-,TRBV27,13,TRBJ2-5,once,TGTGCCAGCAGTTTTGCGCCTAAAGAGACCCAGTACTTC,CASSFAPKETQYF
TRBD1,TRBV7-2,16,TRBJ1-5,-,TGTGCCAGCAGCCCCACCACTGGGACAGTCCGTCAGCCCCAGCATTTT,CASSPTTGTVRQPQHF
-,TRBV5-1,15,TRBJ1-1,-,TGCGCCAGCAGCTTGATTCTGGGGCACAACACTGAAGCTTTCTTT,CASSLILGHNTEAFF
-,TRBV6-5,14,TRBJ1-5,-,TGTGCCAGCGGACACCCGAGGGGCAATCAGCCCCAGCATTTT,CASGHPRGNQPQHF
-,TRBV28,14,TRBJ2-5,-,TGTGCCAGCAGTTTGGGGGGAGTCCAAGAGACCCAGTACTTC,CASSLGGVQETQYF
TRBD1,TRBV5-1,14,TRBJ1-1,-,TGCGCCAGCAGCGCGGGACAGACGAACACTGAAGCTTTCTTT,CASSAGQTNTEAFF
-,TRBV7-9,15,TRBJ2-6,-,TGTGCCAGCAGCCTAGACCTTTCCGGGGCCAACGTCCTGACTTTC,CASSLDLSGANVLTF
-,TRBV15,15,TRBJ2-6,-,TGTGCCACCAGCAGAGGTCAGGCTGGGGCCAACGTCCTGACTTTC,CATSRGQAGANVLTF
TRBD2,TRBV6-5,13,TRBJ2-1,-,TGTGCCAGCGGTAGCGGGTTTTACAATGAGCAGTTCTTC,CASGSGFYNEQFF
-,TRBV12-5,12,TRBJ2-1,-,TGTGCTAGTAGCAAGAGTAAGTATGAGCAGTTCTTC,CASSKSKYEQFF
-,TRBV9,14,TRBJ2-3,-,TGTGCCAGCAGCGTAGCTCTTACCATAGATACGCAGTATTTT,CASSVALTIDTQYF
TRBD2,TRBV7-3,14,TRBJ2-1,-,TGTGCCAGCAGCTCACTAGCGGGAGGAACTGAGCAGTTCTTC,CASSSLAGGTEQFF
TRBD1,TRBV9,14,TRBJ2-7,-,TGTGCCAGCAGCGTATCCCAGGGGGCTGGAGAGCAGTACTTC,CASSVSQGAGEQYF
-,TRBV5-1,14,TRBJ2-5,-,TGCGCCAGCAGCGGGGGACCAAGCCAAGAGACCCAGTACTTC,CASSGGPSQETQYF